The 17 T cell receptor beta chains presented below share a single source sample, sequenced in a study of T-cell memory formation after mild COVID-19. Using its own MiXCR run on the 5' RACE reads, TCRdb lists one record per CDR3 protein. The sample gives about 350,000 distinct CDR3 sequences, roughly 13% of which show up once; about 24% is in the top ten. Source material: PBMCs or a T cell subset sorted from them (not recorded which). These receptors were collected from a man aged 18 to 35 who had mild COVID-19 (a few samples of this study predate the infection). Cell type and time point are not known.

The chain carries TRBV2 and TRBJ1-2, with TRBD1 matching 9 bases. V shed 9 bases, J shed 5 bases, and the junction held 7 bases outside the gene matches. The CDR3 extends over 13 amino acids. CDR1 and CDR2 (germline): SNHLY, FYNNEI. Here the CDR3 reads CASGGQGPYGYTF. CDR3 in DNA: TGTGCCAGTGGGGGACAGGGTCCATATGGCTACACCTTC.

This clonotype was counted many times. This sequence joins TRBV7-2 and TRBJ2-1; TRBD1 aligns across 12 bases. CDR3 length: 17 residues. Germline CDR1 reads SGHTA; CDR2 reads FQGNSA. The trim removed 1 base at V and 8 bases at J, leaving 9 bases unmatched. CDR3 region: CASSLGSRDRGLDEQFF. The CDR3, as DNA: TGTGCCAGCAGCTTAGGGTCGCGGGACAGGGGGCTGGATGAGCAGTTCTTC.

This chain links TRBV3-1 with TRBJ1-2, with D unclear. Germline CDR1 LGHDT, CDR2 YNNKEL (reference sequence). CDR3 length equals 11 residues. Trimming stripped 4 bases from V and 7 bases from J, with 7 bases between. CDR3 protein: CASSPGSGYTF. CDR3 in DNA: TGTGCCAGCAGCCCCGGGTCTGGCTACACCTTC.

This clonotype was seen a handful of times. The rearrangement uses TRBV28 and TRBJ1-1; 7 positions agree with TRBD1. This CDR3 comprises 14 residues. Germline CDR1 MDHEN, CDR2 SYDVKM. The J segment lost 4 bases and the V segment lost 5 bases, leaving 7 bases of the junction unmatched. Here the CDR3 reads CASSTQGGGTEAFF. CDR3 nucleotide sequence: TGTGCCAGCAGTACGCAGGGGGGTGGCACTGAAGCTTTCTTT.

This clonotype has only a few counts. The chain joins TRBV5-1 to TRBJ2-5; no clear D gene. CDR1 is SGHRS and CDR2 is YFSETQ in the germline V gene. The germline V and J ends were trimmed by 3 bases and 1 base, with 4 bases remaining between them. This CDR3 region has 12 residues. In DNA, the CDR3 is TGCGCCAGCAGCTACCGCCAAGAGACCCAGTACTTC. Translation: CASSYRQETQYF.

The chain links TRBV11-3 to TRBJ2-1, with D unresolved. The CDR3 runs to 15 residues. Germline V gene lookup returns CDR1 SGHNT and CDR2 YENEEA. Trimming stripped 5 bases from V and 7 bases from J, with 18 bases between. The CDR3 loop reads CASSPGAGLGNEQFF. The CDR3 coding sequence is TGTGCCAGCAGCCCGGGTGCCGGGTTGGGGAATGAGCAGTTCTTC.

The chain carries TRBV6-1 and TRBJ1-5; no clear D gene. Germline V lookup: CDR1 MNHNS, CDR2 SASEGT. This CDR3 has 17 residues. V shed 3 bases and J shed 2 bases, with 17 bases lying between them. CDR3 residues: CASSDLDGPWGNQPQHF. The CDR3 coding sequence is TGTGCCAGCAGTGATCTCGACGGGCCCTGGGGCAATCAGCCCCAGCATTTT.

The sample holds many counts of this clonotype. The CDR3 coding sequence is TGTGCCAGCAGTTACTCGTCTAGCGGGGGGGACAATGAGCAGTTCTTC. This gives the protein CASSYSSSGGDNEQFF. The chain is built from TRBV6-5 and TRBJ2-1, with 12 bases identical to TRBD2. The CDR3 has 16 residues. Looked up from germline, CDR1 is MNHEY and CDR2 is SVGAGI. The ends lost 0 bases at V and 5 bases at J; junction bases unmatched: 2.

The chain combines TRBV5-4 with TRBJ1-2, with D tentatively TRBD1 (6 bases). The V and J ends lost 1 base and 5 bases respectively, with 15 bases between them. This CDR3 contains 15 residues. From germline, CDR1 is SGHNT and CDR2 YYREEE (reference sequence). The CDR3 spells CASSLPLGTTYGYTF. DNA for the CDR3: TGTGCCAGCAGCTTGCCCTTAGGGACAACTTATGGCTACACCTTC.

This clonotype was seen more than once but under ten times. CDR3 in amino acids: CASSYRGGNTEAFF. The CDR3, as DNA: TGTGCCAGCAGTTATAGAGGGGGGAACACTGAAGCTTTCTTT. This chain connects TRBV6-5 to TRBJ1-1, with D perhaps TRBD1 (6 bases). CDR3 size: 14 residues. CDR1 is MNHEY and CDR2 is SVGAGI in the germline V gene. V lost 3 bases and J 1 base, leaving 9 bases between the germline ends.

This clonotype was seen more than once but under ten times. The gene calls are TRBV7-2 and TRBJ1-5; TRBD1 might be the D (5 bases). V was cut by 5 bases and J by 0 bases, with 11 bases left in between. The CDR3 spans 15 residues. The germline CDR1 and CDR2 sequences are SGHTA and FQGNSA. CDR3 sequence (DNA): TGTGCCAGCAGCCCAAGGGGTTATAGCAATCAGCCCCAGCATTTT. It encodes CASSPRGYSNQPQHF.

This clonotype has just a few counts. The V call is TRBV7-2, the J call TRBJ2-1; D gene ambiguous. CDR3 length: 15 amino acids. Trimming removed 0 bases at V and 0 bases at J, with 6 bases between. The V gene's germline CDR1 is SGHTA and CDR2 FQGNSA. CDR3 amino acids: CASSLALFSYNEQFF. For the CDR3, the DNA is TGTGCCAGCAGCTTAGCGCTCTTCTCCTACAATGAGCAGTTCTTC.

V is TRBV5-5 and J is TRBJ2-5, with TRBD2 as a possible D gene (5 bases). The germline gives CDR1 SGHKS, CDR2 YYEKEE (reference sequence). Trimming cost V 4 bases and J 2 bases, with 12 bases left between them. The CDR3 consists of 14 residues. The CDR3 region has the DNA TGTGCCAGCAGCCGCGGGCCAGAACAAGAGACCCAGTACTTC. This sequence encodes CASSRGPEQETQYF.

The rearrangement links TRBV12-3 or TRBV12-4 to TRBJ1-6, with D perhaps matching TRBD1 (5 bases). The CDR3 is 15 residues long. The V end lost 3 bases, the J end lost 10 bases, and 16 bases lay between the germline ends. CDR3 coding DNA: TGTGCCAGCAGTTTTAGGGGTTTGCTCGGATCACCCCTCCACTTT. Amino acid sequence: CASSFRGLLGSPLHF.

V usage is TRBV6-6 and J usage is TRBJ2-3; D perhaps matches TRBD1 (5 bases). There are 14 residues in the CDR3. Trimming cost V 4 bases and J 8 bases, with 16 bases left between them. Germline assignment: CDR1 MNHNY and CDR2 SVGAGI (reference sequence). The CDR3 DNA is TGTGCCAGCAGTTCCAAACCAGGGTCGGGTACGCAGTATTTT. Translated, it gives CASSSKPGSGTQYF.

This clonotype was detected only a few times. The chain links TRBV10-3 to TRBJ1-5; no clear D. The germline V and J ends were trimmed by 2 bases and 5 bases, with 4 bases remaining between them. CDR1 is ENHRY, CDR2 SYGVKD, per germline. CDR3 length: 12 residues. The CDR3 spells CAISEIDQPQHF. CDR3 in DNA: TGTGCCATCAGTGAGATAGATCAGCCCCAGCATTTT.

The chain is built from TRBV5-4 and TRBJ1-2, with D unresolved. This CDR3 contains 14 residues. Germline V gene data show CDR1 as SGHNT and CDR2 as YYREEE (reference sequence). Trimming took 4 bases from V and 5 from J, leaving 15 bases between them. The CDR3 bases are TGTGCCAGCAGCGCCCCCCCACCGAGTTATGGCTACACCTTC. It yields the protein CASSAPPPSYGYTF.